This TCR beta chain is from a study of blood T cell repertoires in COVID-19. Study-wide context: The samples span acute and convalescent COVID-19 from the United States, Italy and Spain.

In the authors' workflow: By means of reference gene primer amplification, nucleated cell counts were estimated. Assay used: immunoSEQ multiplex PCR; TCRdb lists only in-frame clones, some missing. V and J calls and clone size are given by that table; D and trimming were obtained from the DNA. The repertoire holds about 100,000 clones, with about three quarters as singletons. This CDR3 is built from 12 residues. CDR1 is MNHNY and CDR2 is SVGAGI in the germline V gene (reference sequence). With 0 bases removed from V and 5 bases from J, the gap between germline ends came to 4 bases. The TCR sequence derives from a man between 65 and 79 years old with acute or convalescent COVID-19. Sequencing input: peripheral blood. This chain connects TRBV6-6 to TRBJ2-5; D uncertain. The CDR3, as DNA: TGTGCCAGCAGTTACTCCGGGGAGACCCAGTACTTC. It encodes CASSYSGETQYF.